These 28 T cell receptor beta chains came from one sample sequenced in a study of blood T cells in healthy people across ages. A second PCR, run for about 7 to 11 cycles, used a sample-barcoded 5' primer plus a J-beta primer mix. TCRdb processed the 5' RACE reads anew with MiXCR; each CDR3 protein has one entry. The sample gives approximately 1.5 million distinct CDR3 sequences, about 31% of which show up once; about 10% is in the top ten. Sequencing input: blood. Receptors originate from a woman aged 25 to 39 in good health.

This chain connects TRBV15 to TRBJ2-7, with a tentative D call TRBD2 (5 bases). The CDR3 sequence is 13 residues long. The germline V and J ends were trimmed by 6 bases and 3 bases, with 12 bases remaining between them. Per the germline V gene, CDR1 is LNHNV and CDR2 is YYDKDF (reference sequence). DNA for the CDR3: TGTGCCACCAGTCGGGCGGGCCGCTACGAGCAGTACTTC. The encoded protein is CATSRAGRYEQYF.

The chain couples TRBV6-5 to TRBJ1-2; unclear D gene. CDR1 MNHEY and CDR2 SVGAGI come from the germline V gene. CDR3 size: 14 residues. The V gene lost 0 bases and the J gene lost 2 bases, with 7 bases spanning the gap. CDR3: CASSYSLGNYGYTF. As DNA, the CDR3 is TGTGCCAGCAGTTACTCGCTAGGGAACTATGGCTACACCTTC.

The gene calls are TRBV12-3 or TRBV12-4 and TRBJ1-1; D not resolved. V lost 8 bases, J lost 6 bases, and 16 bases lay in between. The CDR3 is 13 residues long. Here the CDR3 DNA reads TGTGCCAGCTTGAGGAGCCTCCACCCTGAAGCTTTCTTT. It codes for CASLRSLHPEAFF.

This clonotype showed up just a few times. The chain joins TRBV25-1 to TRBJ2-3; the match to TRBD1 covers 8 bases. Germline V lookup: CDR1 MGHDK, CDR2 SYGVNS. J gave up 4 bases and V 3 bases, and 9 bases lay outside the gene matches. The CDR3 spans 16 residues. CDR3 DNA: TGTGCCAGCAGTGACCTATCGACAGGGGAGGCAGATACGCAGTATTTT. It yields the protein CASSDLSTGEADTQYF.

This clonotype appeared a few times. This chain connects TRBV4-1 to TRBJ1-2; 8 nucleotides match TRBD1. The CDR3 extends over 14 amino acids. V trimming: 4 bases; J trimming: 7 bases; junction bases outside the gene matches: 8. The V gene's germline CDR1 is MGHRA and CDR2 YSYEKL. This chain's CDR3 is CASSLLDREAGYTF. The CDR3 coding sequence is TGCGCCAGCAGCCTCTTGGACAGGGAGGCTGGCTACACCTTC.

The CDR3 DNA sequence: TGTGCCAGCCGACAGGGTAATGAAAAACTGTTTTTT. Its protein is CASRQGNEKLFF. The chain combines TRBV27 with TRBJ1-4; 7 bases agree with TRBD1. Germline lookup yields CDR1 MNHEY and CDR2 SMNVEV (reference sequence). With V trimmed by 8 bases and J by 4 bases, 1 base remained unmatched. The CDR3 runs 12 residues.

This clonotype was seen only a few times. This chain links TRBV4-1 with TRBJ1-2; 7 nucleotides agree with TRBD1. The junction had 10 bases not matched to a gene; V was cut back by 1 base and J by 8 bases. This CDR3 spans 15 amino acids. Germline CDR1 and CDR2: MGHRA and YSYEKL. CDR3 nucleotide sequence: TGCGCCAGCAGCCAAGTAAGGGGGCCCGGGTCGGGCTACACCTTC. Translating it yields CASSQVRGPGSGYTF.

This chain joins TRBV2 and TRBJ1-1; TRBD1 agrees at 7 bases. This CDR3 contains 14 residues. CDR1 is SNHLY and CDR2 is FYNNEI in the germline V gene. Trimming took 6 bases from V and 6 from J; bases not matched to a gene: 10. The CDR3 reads CASRVGQGVPEAFF. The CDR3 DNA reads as TGTGCCAGCAGGGTCGGGCAGGGGGTCCCTGAAGCTTTCTTT.

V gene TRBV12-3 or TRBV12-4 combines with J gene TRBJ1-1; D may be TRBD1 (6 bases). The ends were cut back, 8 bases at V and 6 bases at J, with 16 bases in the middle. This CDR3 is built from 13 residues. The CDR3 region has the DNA TGTGCCAGCTGTTCAGGGGCTATCTCTGAAGCTTTCTTT. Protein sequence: CASCSGAISEAFF.

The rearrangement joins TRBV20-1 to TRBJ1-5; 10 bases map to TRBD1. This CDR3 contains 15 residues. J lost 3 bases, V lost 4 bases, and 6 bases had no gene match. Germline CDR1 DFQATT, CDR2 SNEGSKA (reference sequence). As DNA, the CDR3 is TGCAGTGCTACCCCACGACAGGGGGCCAATCAGCCCCAGCATTTT. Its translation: CSATPRQGANQPQHF.

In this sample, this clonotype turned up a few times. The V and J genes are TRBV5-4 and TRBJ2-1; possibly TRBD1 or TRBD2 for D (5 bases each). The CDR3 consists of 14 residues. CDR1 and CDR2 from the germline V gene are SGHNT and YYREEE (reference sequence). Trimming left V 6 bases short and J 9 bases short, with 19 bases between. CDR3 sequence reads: CASNPTGRRFEQFF. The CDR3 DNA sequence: TGTGCCAGCAACCCGACGGGGCGTCGGTTTGAGCAGTTCTTC.

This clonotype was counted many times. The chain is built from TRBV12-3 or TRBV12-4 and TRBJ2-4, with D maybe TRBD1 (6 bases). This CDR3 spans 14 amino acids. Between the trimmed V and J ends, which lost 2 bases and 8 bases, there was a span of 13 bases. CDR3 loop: CASSLMRGSYIQYF. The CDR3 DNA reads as TGTGCCAGCAGTTTAATGAGGGGGTCTTACATTCAGTACTTC.

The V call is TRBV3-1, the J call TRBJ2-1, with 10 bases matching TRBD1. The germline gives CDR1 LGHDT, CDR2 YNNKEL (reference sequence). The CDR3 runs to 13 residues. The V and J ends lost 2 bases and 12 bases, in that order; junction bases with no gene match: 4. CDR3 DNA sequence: TGTGCCAGCAGCCAATCCTGGGACAGGGGGCAGTTCTTC. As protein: CASSQSWDRGQFF.

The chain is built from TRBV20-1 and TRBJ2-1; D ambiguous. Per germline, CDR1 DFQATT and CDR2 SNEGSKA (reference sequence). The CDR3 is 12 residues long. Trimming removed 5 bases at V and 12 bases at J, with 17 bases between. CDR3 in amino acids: CSARWSTFGQFF. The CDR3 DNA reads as TGCAGTGCTCGGTGGTCGACATTCGGGCAGTTCTTC.

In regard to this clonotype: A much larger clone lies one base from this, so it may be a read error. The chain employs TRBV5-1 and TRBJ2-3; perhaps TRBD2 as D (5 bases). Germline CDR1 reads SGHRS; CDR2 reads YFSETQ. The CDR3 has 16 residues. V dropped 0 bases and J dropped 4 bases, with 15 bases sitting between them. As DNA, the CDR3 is TGCGCCAGCAGCTTGGGAGGTATCGGGAACGCAGATACGCAGTATTTT. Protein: CASSLGGIGNADTQYF.

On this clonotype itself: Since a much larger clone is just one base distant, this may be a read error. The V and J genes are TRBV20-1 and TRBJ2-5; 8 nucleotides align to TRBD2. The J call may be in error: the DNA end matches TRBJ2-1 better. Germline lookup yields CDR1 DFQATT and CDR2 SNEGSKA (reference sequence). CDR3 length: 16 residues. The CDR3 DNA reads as TGCAGTGCCAGGCCGGGGGCGGGAGGTCTCCAAGAGACCCAGTTCTTC. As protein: CSARPGAGGLQETQFF.

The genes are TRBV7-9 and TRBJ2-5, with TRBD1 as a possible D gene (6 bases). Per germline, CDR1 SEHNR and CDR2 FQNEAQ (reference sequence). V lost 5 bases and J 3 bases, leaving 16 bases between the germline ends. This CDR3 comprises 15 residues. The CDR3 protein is CASSLRTGMEETQYF. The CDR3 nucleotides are TGTGCCAGCAGCCTCCGCACAGGGATGGAAGAGACCCAGTACTTC.

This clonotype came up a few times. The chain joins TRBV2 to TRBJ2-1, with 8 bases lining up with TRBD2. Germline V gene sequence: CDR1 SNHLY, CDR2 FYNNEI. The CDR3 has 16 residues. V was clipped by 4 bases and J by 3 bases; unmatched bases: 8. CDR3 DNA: TGTGCCAGCAGTGTAAAGCGGGGGAATCTCTACAATGAGCAGTTCTTC. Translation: CASSVKRGNLYNEQFF.

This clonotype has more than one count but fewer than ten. The chain's CDR3 is CASSSEDRYDPLGYTF. The CDR3, as DNA: TGTGCCAGCAGCTCGGAGGATCGGTACGACCCCCTTGGCTACACCTTC. This sequence joins TRBV7-9 and TRBJ1-2; D unclear. Trimming cost V 4 bases and J 7 bases, with 22 bases left between them. The CDR3 is 16 residues long. Germline loops: CDR1 SEHNR, CDR2 FQNEAQ (reference sequence).

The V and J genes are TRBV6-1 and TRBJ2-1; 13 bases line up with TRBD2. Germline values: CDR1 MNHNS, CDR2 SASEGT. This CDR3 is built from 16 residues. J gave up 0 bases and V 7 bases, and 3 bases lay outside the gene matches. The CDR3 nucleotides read TGTGCCAGCACCCGGACTAGCGGGAGCTCCTACAATGAGCAGTTCTTC. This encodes CASTRTSGSSYNEQFF.

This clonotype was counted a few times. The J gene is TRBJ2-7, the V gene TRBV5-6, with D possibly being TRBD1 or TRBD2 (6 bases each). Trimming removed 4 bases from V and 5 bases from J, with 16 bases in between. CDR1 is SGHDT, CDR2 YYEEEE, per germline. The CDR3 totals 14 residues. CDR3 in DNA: TGTGCCAGCAGCGCCGTCTGGGGGGCGGACGAGCAGTACTTC. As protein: CASSAVWGADEQYF. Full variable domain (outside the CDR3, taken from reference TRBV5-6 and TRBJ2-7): DAGVTQSPTHLIKTRGQQVTLRCSPKSGHDTVSWYQQALGQGPQFIFQYYEEEERQRGNFPDRFSGHQFPNYSSELNVNALLLGDSALYLCASSAVWGADEQYFGPGTRLTVT.

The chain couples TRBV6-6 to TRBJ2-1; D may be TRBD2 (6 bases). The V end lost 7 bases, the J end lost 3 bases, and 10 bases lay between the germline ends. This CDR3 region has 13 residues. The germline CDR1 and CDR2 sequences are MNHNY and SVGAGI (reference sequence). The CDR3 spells CASNREIYNEQFF. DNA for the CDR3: TGTGCCAGCAACCGGGAGATCTACAATGAGCAGTTCTTC.

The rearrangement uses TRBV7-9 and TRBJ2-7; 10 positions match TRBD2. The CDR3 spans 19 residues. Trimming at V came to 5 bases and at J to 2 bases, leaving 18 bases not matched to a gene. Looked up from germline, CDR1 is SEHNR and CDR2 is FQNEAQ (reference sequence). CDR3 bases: TGTGCCAGCAGCCTACGGGACACAGACCCAAGCGGGAGGGCCTACGAGCAGTACTTC. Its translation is CASSLRDTDPSGRAYEQYF.

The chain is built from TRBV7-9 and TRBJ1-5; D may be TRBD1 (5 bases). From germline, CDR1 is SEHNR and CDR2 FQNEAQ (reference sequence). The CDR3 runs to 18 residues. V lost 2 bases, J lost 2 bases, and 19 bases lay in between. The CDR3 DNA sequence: TGTGCCAGCAGCTTAAGCCCGCGGGGACGGGGTGGCAATCAGCCCCAGCATTTT. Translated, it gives CASSLSPRGRGGNQPQHF.

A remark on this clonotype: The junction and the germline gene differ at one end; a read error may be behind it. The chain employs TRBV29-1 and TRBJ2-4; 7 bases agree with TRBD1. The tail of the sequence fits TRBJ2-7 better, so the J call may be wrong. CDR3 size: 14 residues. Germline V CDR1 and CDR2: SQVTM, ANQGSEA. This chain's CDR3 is CNVGTGQLPYEQYF. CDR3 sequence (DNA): TGCAACGTTGGGACGGGACAGTTGCCCTACGAGCAGTACTTC.

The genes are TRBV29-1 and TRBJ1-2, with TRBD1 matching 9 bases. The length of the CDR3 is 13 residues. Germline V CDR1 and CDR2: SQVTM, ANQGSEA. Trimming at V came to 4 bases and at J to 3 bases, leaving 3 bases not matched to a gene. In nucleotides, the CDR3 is TGCAGCGTTGCACAGGGGGCTTACTATGGCTACACCTTC. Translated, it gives CSVAQGAYYGYTF.

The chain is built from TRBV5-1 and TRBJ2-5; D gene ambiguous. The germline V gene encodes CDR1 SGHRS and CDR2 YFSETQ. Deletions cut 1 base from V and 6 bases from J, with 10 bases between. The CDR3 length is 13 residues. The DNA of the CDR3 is TGCGCCAGCAGCTTGATGGGAAGCCAGACCCAGTACTTC. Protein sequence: CASSLMGSQTQYF.

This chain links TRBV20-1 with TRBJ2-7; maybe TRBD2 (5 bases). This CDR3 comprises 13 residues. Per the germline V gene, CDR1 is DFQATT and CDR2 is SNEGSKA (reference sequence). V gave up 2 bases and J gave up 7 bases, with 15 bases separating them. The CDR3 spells CSARSLERREQYF. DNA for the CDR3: TGCAGTGCTAGATCACTGGAGAGGAGGGAGCAGTACTTC.